This TCR beta chain comes out of a study of cytomegalovirus exposure and HLA in healthy donors. This clone was counted a single time. Its antigen remains unknown. This CDR3 is 13 amino acids long. Germline CDR1 SGDLS, CDR2 YYNGEE. Trimming took off 0 bases at V and 4 bases at J, with 7 bases between the two ends. Study observations and caveats: The authors enumerated under 200 TCR beta chains as linked to cytomegalovirus. In the roughly 120 validation repertoires, a later analysis found that first-cohort TCR clusters tended to co-occur. Reportedly, diagnosis of cytomegalovirus status by the classifier showed high specificity and sensitivity.

Profiling relied on immunoSEQ multiplex PCR, and the TCRdb table lists in-frame clones only, not all of them. The profile shows 90,000 to 130,000 clones, approximately 86% of them singletons. The gene calls are TRBV9 and TRBJ1-2, with D hard to call. The receptor's source is a young woman in good health and CMV-seronegative. Sequenced sample: PBMCs. CDR3 nucleotides: TGTGCCAGCAGCGTAGAAGGGAGCTATGGCTACACCTTC. Translation: CASSVEGSYGYTF.